This TCR beta chain emerged from a study of T cells in Graves' hyperthyroidism and ophthalmopathy (dated by TCRdb to between 2018 and 2020). A note on the overall study: Peripheral blood was collected at initial diagnosis, before any treatment. TCR V-J signatures able to tell the groups apart were searched for in a discovery cohort of 100 or so patients, of whom more than 40 had Graves' ophthalmopathy and roughly 58 had stable Graves' hyperthyroidism. Prospective prediction of ophthalmopathy was tested in an independent validation cohort consisting of some 19 hyperthyroidism patients and 15 to 17 patients who later progressed to ophthalmopathy. The approximately 90 discovery patients were randomly split 7:3 into training and test sets. In addition, the study compared T-cell repertoires in thyroid tissue and in blood from roughly 6 Graves' hyperthyroidism patients. After sampling, hyperthyroidism patients received methimazole starting at 30 mg daily, and ophthalmopathy patients received high-dose intravenous methylprednisolone. According to the paper, TCR Vbeta CDR3 sequencing was carried out on around 140 peripheral blood samples, which came from fewer than 50 ophthalmopathy, approximately 72 hyperthyroidism and roughly 17 progressor patients. The study at large found these results: A model built on a 13 V-J signature distinguished ophthalmopathy from stable hyperthyroidism, reaching around 87% sensitivity and about 81% specificity in cross-validation and 80%/75% in testing. Most expanded thyroid clonotypes (frequency above 0.001) were also detected in blood, suggesting blood repertoires may reflect thyroid immune responses. No statistical method was used to set the sample size in advance, and investigators knew the group allocation. In validation, progression to ophthalmopathy was predicted by the model with 65% to 71% sensitivity and 72% to 85% specificity, a median of approximately 6.5 months before onset.

The TCR beta CDR3 regions were amplified from RNA transcripts. The first round of RT-PCR for the TCR CDR3 was performed with the HTBI primer set and the Qiagen OneStep RT-PCR kit. The libraries were constructed in a second round of multiplex PCR and then size-selected and purified. The libraries were sequenced on an Illumina HiSeq2000 using paired-end 100 bp reads. Per the original workflow: SOAPnuke was used to process the raw data, removing reads that contained adapters or uncalled bases, had a mean Phred below 15, or lacked an exact match to the constant primer or identifier. High-quality paired reads were merged using COPE v1.2.5, and each unique nucleotide sequence was defined as a clonotype. MiTCR v1.1 was used to align clonotypes to the IMGT TRBV, TRBD and TRBJ reference segments. Analysis was restricted to V-J combinations with a frequency above 0.0001, which covered about 99% of repertoires. The TCS score was defined as F50 (clonal expansion) divided by E x V (chaos), with BLOSUM62-based TCRdist calculated between CDR3 peptides within each V-J. Welch's t-statistics and random forest reduced around 550 V-J features to 13, which were used in a naive Bayes classifier (R e1071). The public reads were reprocessed in TCRdb via fastp at Q25 and MiXCR, keeping in-frame beta chains. Under each unique CDR3 protein, matching rows form one entry showing the most common genes and DNA. TCRdb's processing, not the study's, gives the V and J calls here. Recorded for this sample are 300,000 to 450,000 distinct CDR3 sequences; about 14% of them occurred a single time. The top ten constitute roughly a fifth of the sample.

Ophthalmopathy patients had moderately to severely active disease, Clinical Activity Score of at least 3, NOSPECS grade of at least 4, and duration under 3 months. The study excluded patients with uncontrolled infections, other autoimmune diseases, pregnancy or lactation. Diagnoses were based on clinical symptoms, serum thyroxine and TRAb, thyroid ultrasound and orbital computed tomography. PBMCs were isolated from 10 ml of fresh peripheral blood by Ficoll-Paque density gradient centrifugation. Total RNA was extracted using Trizol reagent, and RNA quality was assessed on an Agilent 2100 Bioanalyzer. This clonotype has a handful of counts. The antigen this receptor binds is unknown. Base-call qualities are not available, and no considerably larger clone is one nucleotide away. The germline ends are 10 bases apart after V is trimmed by 0 bases and J by 5 bases. The CDR3 numbers 14 residues from cysteine through phenylalanine. The read is trimmed to its CDR3 DNA, 42 bases read in frame from base 1. Via the germline V gene, CDR1 is ENHRY and CDR2 SYGVKD.

This sequence was found in a woman aged 25 to 39 with Graves' ophthalmopathy. The chain is encoded by TRBV10-3 joined to TRBJ2-5; the D element might be TRBD1 or TRBD2, as each aligns at 5 bases. Sequencing was done on a sample of blood. The bases are TGTGCCATCAGTGAGTCGGGGGACCGCGAGACCCAGTACTTC. It encodes CAISESGDRETQYF.